This T cell receptor beta chain was sequenced in a study of T-cell memory formation after mild COVID-19. As for the study in general: Among the donors, TCR clusters were largely specific to each donor. Regarding the study as a whole: There was a balanced CD4/CD8 profile in clones contracting day 15 to 85, and later expanders leaned CD4+.

A note on this clonotype: What it binds is not known.

TCRdb redid the calling of the 5' RACE reads with MiXCR, one entry per CDR3 protein. This sample has 450,000 to 700,000 distinct CDR3 sequences, with 18% found just once. Germline CDR1 reads SGHNT; CDR2 reads YYREEE (reference sequence). This CDR3 contains 13 residues. Trimming removed 3 bases from V and 15 bases from J, with 19 bases in between. The sequenced sample consisted of PBMCs or a T cell subset sorted from them (not recorded which). The chain is built from TRBV5-4 and TRBJ2-1; the D gene is possibly TRBD2 (6 bases). The receptor was isolated from an adult woman who had mild COVID-19 (a few samples of this study predate the infection). Cell type and time point are not known. The CDR3 here is CASSSRDLVDRFF. The CDR3 DNA is TGTGCCAGCAGCTCCCGGGACTTGGTGGACCGGTTCTTC.